Shown below are 20 T cell receptor beta chains from a single sample sequenced in a study of PD-1 blockade in classical Hodgkin lymphoma. Time point: cycle 4 day 1 (C4D1), after less than seven weeks of nivolumab. All patients experienced relapse after autologous stem cell transplantation, and brentuximab vedotin exposure was variable. Purification of CD4+ T cells from thawed PBMCs was achieved by magnetic negative selection. Sequencing was performed with immunoSEQ multiplex PCR; in TCRdb, only in-frame clones are kept and a portion is missing. This table holds around 9,600 clones, roughly 80% found once. Sequenced here: CD4+ T cells from blood, sampled before the fourth cycle of nivolumab. These receptors were taken from a human donor with classical Hodgkin lymphoma.

The genes are TRBV7-2 and TRBJ1-5; no reliable D call. CDR1 is SGHTA and CDR2 is FQGNSA in the germline V gene. CDR3 size: 15 residues. The V end was cut by 5 bases, the J end by 4 bases, with 15 bases between. CDR3 sequence (DNA): TGTGCCAGCAGCCATAACCCCAGTCTGAATCAGCCCCAGCATTTT. As protein: CASSHNPSLNQPQHF.

This clone was seen once. V usage is TRBV28 and J usage is TRBJ2-5, with TRBD1 matching 7 bases. The CDR3 has 16 amino acids. Trimming at V came to 3 bases and at J to 7 bases, leaving 14 bases not matched to a gene. CDR1 is MDHEN, CDR2 SYDVKM, per germline. The CDR3 DNA is TGTGCCAGCAGTTTGTCCCAAGGGACAGCTGAGAGGACCCAGTACTTC. Amino acids: CASSLSQGTAERTQYF.

This clone came up a few times. CDR3 sequence: CASSLLLTSTDTQYF. CDR3 nucleotide sequence: TGTGCCAGCAGCTTATTGTTAACTAGCACAGATACGCAGTATTTT. The chain employs TRBV11-2 and TRBJ2-3; no reliable D call. This CDR3 spans 15 amino acids. CDR1 is SGHAT and CDR2 is FQNNGV in the germline V gene. V lost 2 bases to trimming and J lost 0 bases, with 9 bases between them.

This clone was observed a few times. This rearrangement joins TRBV5-4 to TRBJ2-1; D tentatively fits TRBD1 or TRBD2 (5 bases each). V was shortened by 3 bases and J by 4 bases, with 20 bases between the two germline ends. Germline CDR1 and CDR2: SGHNT and YYREEE (reference sequence). The CDR3 totals 17 residues. The DNA for the CDR3 is TGTGCCAGCAGCTGGGGGTTTGGTGGCAGTGGGTACAATGAGCAGTTCTTC. Translated: CASSWGFGGSGYNEQFF.

The V gene is TRBV28, the J gene TRBJ2-1, with 7 bases lining up with TRBD1. In germline, CDR1 is MDHEN, CDR2 SYDVKM. The CDR3 extends over 13 amino acids. Trimming at V came to 6 bases and at J to 8 bases, leaving 7 bases not matched to a gene. CDR3 residues: CASSSKDRDEQFF. The CDR3 region has the DNA TGTGCCAGCAGCTCAAAAGACAGGGATGAGCAGTTCTTC.

V gene TRBV6-5 combines with J gene TRBJ1-4; unclear D gene. V was clipped by 0 bases and J by 0 bases, with 8 bases between them. This CDR3 comprises 16 residues. Per the germline V gene, CDR1 is MNHEY and CDR2 is SVGAGI. The CDR3 coding sequence is TGTGCCAGCAGTTACTCGACTCCCGCAACTAATGAAAAACTGTTTTTT. Encoded protein: CASSYSTPATNEKLFF.

The V and J genes are TRBV30 and TRBJ2-5; 7 bases are a match to TRBD2. The end of the DNA fits TRBJ2-7 better, so the J call may be wrong. The V gene's germline CDR1 is GTSNPN and CDR2 SVGIG (reference sequence). The CDR3 runs 13 residues. CDR3 residues: CAWTRGDNYEQYF. The CDR3 nucleotides are TGTGCCTGGACACGGGGGGATAACTACGAGCAGTACTTC.

This chain uses TRBV6-5 with TRBJ1-5, with D tentatively TRBD1 (6 bases). Trimming took 2 bases from V and 5 from J, leaving 13 bases between them. Per germline, CDR1 MNHEY and CDR2 SVGAGI. CDR3 length: 15 amino acids. The CDR3: CASSYTTGTDQPQHF. DNA of the CDR3: TGTGCCAGCAGTTACACGACAGGTACCGATCAGCCCCAGCATTTT.

The chain couples TRBV6-1 to TRBJ2-2; tentatively, D is TRBD2 (6 bases). The CDR3 consists of 13 residues. CDR1 and CDR2 (germline): MNHNS, SASEGT. V was shortened by 6 bases and J by 8 bases, with 13 bases between the two germline ends. CDR3 in amino acids: CASRRRGDGELFF. CDR3 in DNA: TGTGCCAGCAGGAGGCGCGGGGATGGGGAGCTGTTTTTT.

V usage is TRBV13 and J usage is TRBJ1-6; D perhaps matches TRBD1 (6 bases). The CDR3 runs 14 residues. Germline values: CDR1 PRHDT, CDR2 FYEKMQ (reference sequence). Trimming took off 3 bases at V and 7 bases at J, with 10 bases between the two ends. Here the CDR3 reads CASSFRTENSPLHF. In nucleotides, the CDR3 is TGTGCCAGCAGCTTCAGGACAGAGAATTCACCCCTCCACTTT.

CDR3: CASSLGGGSSYEQYF. DNA of the CDR3: TGTGCCAGCAGTTTAGGTGGGGGGAGCTCCTACGAGCAGTACTTC. The genes are TRBV28 and TRBJ2-7; D is possibly TRBD2 (6 bases). This CDR3 is 15 amino acids long. V shed 2 bases and J shed 0 bases, with 11 bases lying between them. Germline loops: CDR1 MDHEN, CDR2 SYDVKM. The variable domain in full, completed from reference TRBV28 and TRBJ2-7, reads DVKVTQSSRYLVKRTGEKVFLECVQDMDHENMFWYRQDPGLGLRLIYFSYDVKMKEKGDIPEGYSVSREKKERFSLILESASTNQTSMYLCASSLGGGSSYEQYFGPGTRLTVT.

This clone has a handful of counts. This chain's CDR3 is CASSLRGRNTEAFF. CDR3 DNA sequence: TGTGCCAGCAGCTTACGGGGCCGGAACACTGAAGCTTTCTTT. The chain combines TRBV5-6 with TRBJ1-1, with TRBD1 as a possible D gene (5 bases). CDR1 and CDR2 (germline): SGHDT, YYEEEE. This CDR3 is 14 amino acids long. Trimming shortened V by 2 bases and J by 1 base, and 9 bases separated the two germline ends.

The V call is TRBV19, the J call TRBJ1-3; D gene unclear. CDR1 and CDR2 from the germline V gene are LNHDA and SQIVND (reference sequence). This CDR3 is 12 amino acids long. The V end lost 5 bases, the J end lost 0 bases, and 2 bases lay between the germline ends. The DNA for the CDR3 is TGTGCCAGTAGTGTCTCTGGAAACACCATATATTTT. Translated: CASSVSGNTIYF.

DNA of the CDR3: TGTGCCAGCAGCCCTTGGACAGTCTCTGGGGCCAACGTCCTGACTTTC. Amino acids: CASSPWTVSGANVLTF. V gene TRBV11-2 combines with J gene TRBJ2-6; tentatively, D is TRBD1 (6 bases). CDR1 and CDR2 (germline): SGHAT, FQNNGV. Trimming took off 5 bases at V and 0 bases at J, with 11 bases between the two ends. CDR3 length equals 16 residues.

The chain has TRBV2 and TRBJ2-1; perhaps TRBD1 as D (8 bases). Trimming removed 6 bases at V and 3 bases at J, with 15 bases between. The germline gives CDR1 SNHLY, CDR2 FYNNEI. This CDR3 region has 15 residues. CDR3: CASRYRGGGYNEQFF. The DNA of the CDR3 is TGTGCCAGCAGGTACAGGGGGGGAGGCTACAATGAGCAGTTCTTC.

This clone was detected a few times. The CDR3 region has the DNA TGTGCCAGCAGCTTAAGCACCGCCTTAAGGGACACTGAAGCTTTCTTT. Residues: CASSLSTALRDTEAFF. The rearrangement links TRBV7-3 to TRBJ1-1; D is unclear. Germline lookup yields CDR1 SGHTA and CDR2 FQGTGA. Between the trimmed V and J ends, which lost 1 base and 3 bases, there was a span of 15 bases. CDR3 length: 16 residues. Based on the CDR3 plus reference TRBV7-3 and TRBJ1-1, the full variable domain is GAGVSQTPSNKVTEKGKYVELRCDPISGHTALYWYRQSLGQGPEFLIYFQGTGAADDSGLPNDRFFAVRPEGSVSTLKIQRTERGDSAVYLCASSLSTALRDTEAFFGQGTRLTVV.

The V and J genes are TRBV11-2 and TRBJ2-3, with 9 bases that match TRBD2. The germline V gene encodes CDR1 SGHAT and CDR2 FQNNGV. This CDR3 is built from 15 residues. J lost 2 bases, V lost 4 bases, and 4 bases had no gene match. CDR3 amino acids: CASSSPGLATDTQYF. Here the CDR3 DNA reads TGTGCCAGCAGCTCCCCGGGACTAGCCACAGATACGCAGTATTTT.

The table lists this clone with a few counts. The V call is TRBV6-1, the J call TRBJ1-2; 8 bases line up with TRBD1. V shed 6 bases and J 14 bases; nucleotides not matched to a gene: 14. The CDR3 has 13 residues. CDR1 and CDR2 from the germline V gene are MNHNS and SASEGT. The CDR3 DNA reads TGTGCCAGCAGACCCACCGTGGACAGGGCTGTAACCTTC. This gives the protein CASRPTVDRAVTF.

The chain carries TRBV6-5 and TRBJ2-3, with 9 bases that match TRBD2. CDR1 is MNHEY and CDR2 is SVGAGI in the germline V gene. The CDR3 totals 14 residues. V dropped 6 bases and J dropped 5; count of bases not matched to a gene: 6. CDR3 bases: TGTGCCAGCAGACCGGGACTAGCTGTAGATACGCAGTATTTT. The encoded protein is CASRPGLAVDTQYF.

The chain recombines TRBV5-4 with TRBJ2-5; 12 bases line up with TRBD2. The V and J ends lost 4 bases and 3 bases, in that order; junction bases with no gene match: 7. The CDR3 loop spans 16 amino acids. Germline V gene sequence: CDR1 SGHNT, CDR2 YYREEE (reference sequence). The CDR3 nucleotides read TGTGCCAGCAGCCCCCGGACTAGCGGGGCGGAAGAGACCCAGTACTTC. Its protein product is CASSPRTSGAEETQYF. Full variable domain (rest looked up from reference TRBV5-4 and TRBJ2-5): ETGVTQSPTHLIKTRGQQVTLRCSSQSGHNTVSWYQQALGQGPQFIFQYYREEENGRGNFPPRFSGLQFPNYSSELNVNALELDDSALYLCASSPRTSGAEETQYFGPGTRLLVL.